Listed below are T cell receptor beta chains from one sample, sequenced in a study of human T cells and chemical hapten exposure. Each CDR3 protein is one row after TCRdb ran MiXCR on the RACE reads. The repertoire holds approximately 100,000 distinct CDR3 sequences, 11% seen once, with roughly 3.5% in the top ten. The sequenced sample was whole blood, obtained in connection with sensitization to the hapten diphenylcyclopropenone (DPC). These receptors originate from a woman aged 40 to 50 with alopecia areata. Some clones in this sample may be carry-over from other donors' samples. The CDR3 runs from the conserved cysteine through the conserved F or W. The D gene is left open where the match is weak. Clone size is not always given. Where it is, it says once, few, many or a class for expanded clones.

J	length	size	D	V	DNA	CDR3
TRBJ1-4	15	NA	NA	TRBV25-1	TGTGCCAGCAGTGAATATAGGGCAGCTAATGAAAAACTGTTTTTT	CASSEYRAANEKLFF
TRBJ2-5	15	NA	TRBD1	TRBV7-2	TGTGCCAGCAGCTTAGAACAGGGGCTCCAAGAGACCCAGTACTTC	CASSLEQGLQETQYF
TRBJ2-5	17	many	NA	TRBV5-1	TGCGCCAGCAGCTTTCGTGGAATGGAGGGTCCCCAAGAGACCCAGTACTTC	CASSFRGMEGPQETQYF
TRBJ2-7	14	many	NA	TRBV7-2	TGTGCCAGCAGCTTAGCAAGCAGCTCCTACGAGCAGTACTTC	CASSLASSSYEQYF
TRBJ1-2	15	few	NA	TRBV12-3/TRBV12-4	TGTGCCAGCAGTCTACTGCCAGGAGCTAACTATGGCTACACCTTC	CASSLLPGANYGYTF
TRBJ2-6	17	few	NA	TRBV19	TGTGCCAGTAGTATAATGGCGGTGGATGGTGGGGCCAACGTCCTGACTTTC	CASSIMAVDGGANVLTF
TRBJ1-3	20	many	NA	TRBV7-2	TGTGCCAGCAGCTTAGTGTCCGGGGGCGGCCCTCTCCTAGAAAGAAACACCATATATTTT	CASSLVSGGGPLLERNTIYF
TRBJ2-2	13	many	NA	TRBV11-2	TGTGCCAGCAGCCCCCTGGGCGGCGGGGAGCTGTTTTTT	CASSPLGGGELFF
TRBJ2-7	16	few	NA	TRBV27	TGTGCCAGCAGTCCCCGCAGTCTGTCGGTCTCTACCGAGCAGTACTTC	CASSPRSLSVSTEQYF
TRBJ2-6	17	many	NA	TRBV7-9	TGTGCCAGCAGCATCCGGGTCTCATCCTCTGGGGCCAACGTCCTGACTTTC	CASSIRVSSSGANVLTF
TRBJ2-7	13	few	NA	TRBV11-2	TGTGCCAGCAGCCTAAATTACGGCTACGAGCAGTACTTC	CASSLNYGYEQYF
TRBJ2-1	15	NA	NA	TRBV5-4	TGTGCCAGCAGCCGCCGGGACACACGAAACGATGAGCAGTTCTTC	CASSRRDTRNDEQFF
TRBJ1-1	13	many	NA	TRBV12-3/TRBV12-4	TGTGCCAGCAGTTTTGGGGTTGGGACTGAAGCTTTCTTT	CASSFGVGTEAFF
TRBJ1-1	16	NA	NA	TRBV7-2	TGTGCCAGCAGCTTAGCAGGCGGCAGGGTAGGCACTGAAGCTTTCTTT	CASSLAGGRVGTEAFF
TRBJ1-5	16	NA	TRBD1	TRBV12-3/TRBV12-4	TGTGCCAGCAGGCGGGGGGGACAGTTTTTCAATCAGCCCCAGCATTTT	CASRRGGQFFNQPQHF